This T cell receptor beta chain was sequenced for a study of glioma-infiltrating T cells after dendritic cell vaccination listed by TCRdb under 2016. About the investigation overall: The cohort included around 15 glioblastoma patients drawn from Phase I and II dendritic cell vaccination trials, of whom 9 were newly diagnosed and 6 had recurrent disease. Autologous tumor lysate-pulsed dendritic cell vaccination was administered to the patients between about 2003 and 2013. The vaccine was prepared from monocyte-derived dendritic cells that were cultured for about 7 days with IL-4 and GM-CSF and then pulsed overnight with autologous tumor lysate. Each patient was given three intradermal dendritic cell vaccine injections, spaced two weeks apart, in the arm below the axilla. Tumor-infiltrating lymphocyte content was quantified and tumor and blood repertoires were compared in dendritic cell-vaccinated glioblastoma patients by deep sequencing of TCR beta CDR3 regions. Survival after dendritic cell vaccination was correlated with TCR sequencing metrics, including TIL content and tumor-blood repertoire overlap. What the work shows at the level of the full study, not this receptor alone: The three-group TCR overlap response model was characterized as speculative, and prospective validation of the model was stated to be required. The cohort was small and heterogeneous, with few patients having full blood and tumor sets and even fewer initial-recurrent tumor pairs. No direct relationship between TCR clonality and survival was found, suggesting a diverse polyclonal response may matter. Higher estimated pretreatment TIL content predicted longer time to progression and overall survival after dendritic cell vaccination.

Selection of patients required sufficient residual fresh-frozen tumor tissue and over two years of available survival data. An isocitrate dehydrogenase mutation was not carried by any of the glioblastoma patients, although molecular status was otherwise variable. PBMC collection took place before vaccination, two weeks after the third vaccination, and at tumor progression if progression occurred. Genomic DNA was extracted with the Qiagen DNeasy Blood extraction Kit. Worth noting for this clone: What this receptor recognizes is not known. No base quality values were provided; no much bigger clone lies one nucleotide off.

The CDR3 starts with the cysteine, ends with the phenylalanine, and has 16 residues. CDR3 DNA only is kept here, 48 bases in frame from base 1. CDR1 and CDR2, looked up from the germline V gene (reference sequence), are LNHDA and SQIVND. From V the trimming removes 3 bases and from J it removes 4 bases, while the gene matches leave 6 bases of the junction unaccounted for. Using the immunoSEQ assay, TCRB CDR3 regions were amplified from approximately 2 micrograms of genomic DNA, or from all available DNA when less than that was on hand. For multiplex PCR, 60 forward primers for TCR V beta segments and 13 reverse primers for J beta segments were used. To estimate the number of reads per starting template, synthetic control templates were added to each sample at limiting dilution. The Illumina HiSeq System generated 87 bp sequencing reads. Concerning the study's data processing: PCR and sequencing errors were removed by a nearest neighbor algorithm that merged closely related sequences. TCR overlap was measured as the percentage of unique tumor TCR beta sequences also present in the same patient's peripheral blood. The source is immuneACCESS, and TCRdb retained only in-frame sequences with V and J called. Part of the clones is not carried over; for the studies checked, unresolved V genes explain less than half of this, and the remainder is unexplained. V and J calls and clone size are given by that table; D and trimming were obtained from the DNA. In this sample the table shows roughly 83,000 clones, 70% to 90% of which occur a single time. Around 16% of the sample goes to the ten largest clones.

The source material was blood, sampled before dendritic cell vaccination. The chain is encoded by TRBV19 joined to TRBJ2-2; the junction holds 9 bases that match TRBD2. The sequence came from a human donor with glioblastoma. For the CDR3, the sequence is CASSMPGLAPTGELFF. Read as DNA, the sequence is TGTGCCAGTAGTATGCCGGGACTAGCCCCCACCGGGGAGCTGTTTTTT.